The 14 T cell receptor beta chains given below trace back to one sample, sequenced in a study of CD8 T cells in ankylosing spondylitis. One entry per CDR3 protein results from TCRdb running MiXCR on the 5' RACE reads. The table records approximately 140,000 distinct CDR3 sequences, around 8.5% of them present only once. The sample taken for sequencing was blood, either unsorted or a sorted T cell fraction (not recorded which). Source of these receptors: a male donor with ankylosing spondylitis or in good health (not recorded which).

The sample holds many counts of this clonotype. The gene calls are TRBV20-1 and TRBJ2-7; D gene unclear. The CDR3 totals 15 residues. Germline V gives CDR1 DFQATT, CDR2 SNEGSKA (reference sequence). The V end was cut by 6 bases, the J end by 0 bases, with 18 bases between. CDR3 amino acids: CSAPSGASYSYEQYF. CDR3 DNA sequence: TGCAGTGCCCCGTCGGGTGCAAGTTACTCCTACGAGCAGTACTTC.

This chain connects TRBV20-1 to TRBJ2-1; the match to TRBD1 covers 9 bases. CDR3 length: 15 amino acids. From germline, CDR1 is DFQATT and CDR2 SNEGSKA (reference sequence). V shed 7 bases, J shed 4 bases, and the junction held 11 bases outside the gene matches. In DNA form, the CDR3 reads TGCAGTGTTAAAAGCGGGACAGGGAGGTACAATGAGCAGTTCTTC. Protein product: CSVKSGTGRYNEQFF.

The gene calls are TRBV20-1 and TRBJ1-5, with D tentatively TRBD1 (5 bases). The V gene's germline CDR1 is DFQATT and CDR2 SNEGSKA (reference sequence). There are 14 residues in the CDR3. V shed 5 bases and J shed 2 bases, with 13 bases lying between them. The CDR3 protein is CSAFAGQGNQPQHF. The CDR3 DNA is TGCAGTGCTTTCGCGGGGCAAGGCAATCAGCCCCAGCATTTT.

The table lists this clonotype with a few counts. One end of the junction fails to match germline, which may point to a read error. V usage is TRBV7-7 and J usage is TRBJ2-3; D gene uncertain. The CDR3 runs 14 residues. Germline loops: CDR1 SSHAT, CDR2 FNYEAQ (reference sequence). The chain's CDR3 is CASSLGSGTDTQYF. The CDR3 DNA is TGTGCTAGCAGCTTAGGTAGTGGCACAGATACGCAGTATTTT.

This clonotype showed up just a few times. The CDR3 loop reads CASSYQAGTHQFF. In DNA form, the CDR3 reads TGTGCCAGCAGTTACCAGGCCGGGACTCACCAGTTCTTC. The rearrangement joins TRBV5-6 to TRBJ2-1, with TRBD2 as a possible D gene (6 bases). The CDR3 runs to 13 residues. V lost 5 bases to trimming and J lost 13 bases, with 19 bases between them. CDR1 is SGHDT and CDR2 is YYEEEE in the germline V gene.

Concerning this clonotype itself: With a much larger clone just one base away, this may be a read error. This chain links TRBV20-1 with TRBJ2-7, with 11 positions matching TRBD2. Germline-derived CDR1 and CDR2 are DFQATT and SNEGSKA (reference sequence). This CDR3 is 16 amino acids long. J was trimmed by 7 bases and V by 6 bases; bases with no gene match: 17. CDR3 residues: CSAGDMGRLAGSEQYF. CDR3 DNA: TGCAGTGCAGGGGACATGGGGCGACTAGCGGGAAGTGAGCAGTACTTC.

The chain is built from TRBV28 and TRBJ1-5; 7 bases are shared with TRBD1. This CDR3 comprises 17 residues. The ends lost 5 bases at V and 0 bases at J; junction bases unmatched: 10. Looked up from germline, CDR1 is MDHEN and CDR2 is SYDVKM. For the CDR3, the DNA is TGTGCCAGCAGTAGACCGGGACAGTCATATAGCAATCAGCCCCAGCATTTT. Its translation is CASSRPGQSYSNQPQHF.

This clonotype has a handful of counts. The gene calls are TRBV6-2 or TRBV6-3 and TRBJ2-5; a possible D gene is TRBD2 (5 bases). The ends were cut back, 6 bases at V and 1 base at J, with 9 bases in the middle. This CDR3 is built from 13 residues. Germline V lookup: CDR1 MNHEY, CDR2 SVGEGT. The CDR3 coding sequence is TGTGCCAGCAGATCTACTAGCCAAGAGACCCAGTACTTC. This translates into CASRSTSQETQYF.

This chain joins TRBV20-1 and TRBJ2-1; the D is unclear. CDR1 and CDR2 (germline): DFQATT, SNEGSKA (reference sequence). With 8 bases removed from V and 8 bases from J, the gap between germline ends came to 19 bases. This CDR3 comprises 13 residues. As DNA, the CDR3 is TGCAGTCCAATGAGCTATTCTATCGATGAGCAGTTCTTC. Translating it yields CSPMSYSIDEQFF.

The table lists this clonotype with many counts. The CDR3 is CSAGTLNTEAFF. In DNA, the CDR3 is TGCAGTGCTGGGACCCTGAACACTGAAGCTTTCTTT. The chain has TRBV20-1 and TRBJ1-1, with D tentatively TRBD1 (5 bases). The CDR3 covers 12 residues. V gave up 5 bases and J gave up 0 bases, with 7 bases separating them. From germline, CDR1 is DFQATT and CDR2 SNEGSKA (reference sequence).

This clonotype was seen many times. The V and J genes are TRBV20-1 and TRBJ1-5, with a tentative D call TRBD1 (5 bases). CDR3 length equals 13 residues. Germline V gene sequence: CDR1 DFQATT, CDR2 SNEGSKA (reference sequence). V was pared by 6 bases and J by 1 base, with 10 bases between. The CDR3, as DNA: TGCAGTGCGCAGGACACCAGCAATCAGCCCCAGCATTTT. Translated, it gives CSAQDTSNQPQHF.

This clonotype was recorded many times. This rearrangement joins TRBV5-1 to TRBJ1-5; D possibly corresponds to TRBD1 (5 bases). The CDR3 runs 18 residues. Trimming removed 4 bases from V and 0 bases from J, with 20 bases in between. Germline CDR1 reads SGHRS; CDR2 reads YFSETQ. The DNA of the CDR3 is TGCGCCAGCAGCCCAAGCGCCAGGGACCCCTATAGCAATCAGCCCCAGCATTTT. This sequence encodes CASSPSARDPYSNQPQHF.

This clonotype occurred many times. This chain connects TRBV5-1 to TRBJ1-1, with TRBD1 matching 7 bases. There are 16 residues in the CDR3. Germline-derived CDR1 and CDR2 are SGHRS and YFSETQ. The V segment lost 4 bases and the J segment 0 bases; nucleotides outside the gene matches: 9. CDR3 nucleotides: TGCGCCAGCAGCGCACGGACAGGAAAAATGAACACTGAAGCTTTCTTT. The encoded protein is CASSARTGKMNTEAFF.

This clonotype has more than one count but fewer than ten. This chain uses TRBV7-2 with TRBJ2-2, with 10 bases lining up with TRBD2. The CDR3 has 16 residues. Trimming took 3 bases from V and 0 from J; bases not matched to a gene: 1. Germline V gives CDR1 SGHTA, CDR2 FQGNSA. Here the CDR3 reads CASSFTSGTNTGELFF. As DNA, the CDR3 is TGTGCCAGCAGCTTCACTAGCGGGACGAACACCGGGGAGCTGTTTTTT.